The clone carrying this T cell receptor beta chain was counted ten times or more. Its specificity is unknown. This sample stems from a study of CD8 T cells in ankylosing spondylitis. Overall study results and limits: One TCR beta motif, made up of several highly homologous variants, appeared characteristic of ankylosing spondylitis blood. A number of the motif variants had already been described in reactive arthritis synovial fluid and blood. The authors reported significant enrichment of disease-linked clones in matched ankylosing spondylitis synovial fluid.

Quantitative 5'-RACE with molecular barcodes produced the TCR beta libraries. TCRdb independently ran MiXCR on the 5' RACE reads; one entry per CDR3 protein. Found here are more than 650,000 distinct CDR3 sequences, around 11% of them singletons; the top ten hold approximately 0.46%. This CDR3 has 17 residues. V trimming: 0 bases; J trimming: 5 bases; junction bases outside the gene matches: 9. The germline V gene encodes CDR1 SGHTA and CDR2 FQGTGA. This TCR derives from a male donor with ankylosing spondylitis. This rearrangement joins TRBV7-3 to TRBJ2-1; 8 bases match TRBD1. Sequencing used blood, either unsorted or a sorted T cell fraction (not recorded which). CDR3: CASSLTRTGLPDNEQFF. The CDR3 DNA is TGTGCCAGCAGCTTAACTAGGACAGGGTTGCCGGACAATGAGCAGTTCTTC.